What follows are 12 T cell receptor beta chains derived from one specimen sequenced in a study of T-cell memory formation after mild COVID-19. TCRdb reanalysed the 5' RACE reads using MiXCR and keeps one entry per CDR3 protein. The sample yields 130,000 to 150,000 distinct CDR3 sequences, about a fifth seen once. Sequenced material: PBMCs or a T cell subset sorted from them (not recorded which). The origin of the receptors is an adult woman who had mild COVID-19 (a few samples of this study predate the infection). Cell type and time point are not known.

There are a few counts of this clonotype. The V and J genes are TRBV6-2 or TRBV6-3 and TRBJ2-2; 8 nucleotides agree with TRBD2. V shed 4 bases and J 2 bases; nucleotides not matched to a gene: 3. CDR3 size: 15 residues. Per germline, CDR1 MNHEY and CDR2 SVGEGT. The CDR3 sequence: CASSLAGLNTGELFF. CDR3 nucleotide sequence: TGTGCCAGCAGTTTAGCGGGACTAAACACCGGGGAGCTGTTTTTT.

This clonotype was seen more than once but under ten times. V gene TRBV11-2 combines with J gene TRBJ2-7, with TRBD2 matching 10 bases. This CDR3 has 15 amino acids. CDR1 and CDR2 (germline): SGHAT, FQNNGV. The junction had 11 bases not matched to a gene; V was cut back by 3 bases and J by 9 bases. The CDR3 DNA reads TGTGCCAGCAGCTTCCCTAGCGGGAGTTATGTAGGGCAGTACTTC. Its protein is CASSFPSGSYVGQYF. The whole variable domain, remainder taken from reference TRBV11-2 and TRBJ2-7, is EAGVAQSPRYKIIEKRQSVAFWCNPISGHATLYWYQQILGQGPKLLIQFQNNGVVDDSQLPKDRFSAERLKGVDSTLKIQPAKLEDSAVYLCASSFPSGSYVGQYFGPGTRLTVT.

The chain employs TRBV11-2 and TRBJ2-3, with D unclear. The CDR3 runs 16 residues. V was trimmed by 5 bases and J by 2 bases, leaving 17 bases between them. Per the germline V gene, CDR1 is SGHAT and CDR2 is FQNNGV. The CDR3 region has the DNA TGTGCCAGCAGCCCTAGTCGTCCGGTACCCACAGATACGCAGTATTTT. It specifies CASSPSRPVPTDTQYF.

The rearrangement links TRBV30 to TRBJ1-5; D is ambiguous. The CDR3 extends over 13 amino acids. The V gene lost 0 bases and the J gene lost 1 base, with 4 bases spanning the gap. From germline, CDR1 is GTSNPN and CDR2 SVGIG (reference sequence). CDR3 sequence: CAWSVMSNQPQHF. The CDR3 DNA reads TGTGCCTGGAGTGTAATGAGCAATCAGCCCCAGCATTTT.

This clonotype was seen only a few times. J is TRBJ2-1 and V is TRBV18; the match to TRBD1 covers 10 bases. From germline, CDR1 is KGHSH and CDR2 LQKENI. The CDR3 length is 14 residues. The V gene end was trimmed by 6 bases and the J gene end by 1 base; junction bases not matched to a gene: 0. This chain's CDR3 is CASSDRGSYNEQFF. For the CDR3, the DNA is TGTGCCAGCTCGGACAGGGGGTCCTACAATGAGCAGTTCTTC.

This clonotype was observed a handful of times. The chain employs TRBV11-2 and TRBJ2-2, with TRBD2 identical over 9 bases. This CDR3 region has 16 residues. With 2 bases clipped from V and 5 bases from J, the junction kept 6 bases outside the gene matches. Germline values: CDR1 SGHAT, CDR2 FQNNGV. The CDR3 spells CASSLWSGGLTGELFF. CDR3 nucleotides: TGTGCCAGCAGCTTATGGAGCGGGGGGTTGACCGGGGAGCTGTTTTTT. The full variable domain, completed using reference TRBV11-2 and TRBJ2-2, is EAGVAQSPRYKIIEKRQSVAFWCNPISGHATLYWYQQILGQGPKLLIQFQNNGVVDDSQLPKDRFSAERLKGVDSTLKIQPAKLEDSAVYLCASSLWSGGLTGELFFGEGSRLTVL.

Written as DNA, the CDR3 is TGTGCCAGCAGCCATTCGACTCGTAACAATGAGCAGTTCTTC. Protein: CASSHSTRNNEQFF. The chain joins TRBV12-3 or TRBV12-4 to TRBJ2-1; D is ambiguous. Trimming left V 6 bases short and J 5 bases short, with 14 bases between. The CDR3 sequence is 14 residues long.

V and J are TRBV5-4 and TRBJ2-3; 8 positions match TRBD1. This CDR3 is built from 17 residues. Germline V gene data show CDR1 as SGHNT and CDR2 as YYREEE (reference sequence). Trimming removed 4 bases from V and 0 bases from J; junction bases left unmatched: 10. The CDR3 region has the DNA TGTGCCAGCAGCCCTCCTACAGGGGGGACTAGCACAGATACGCAGTATTTT. This sequence encodes CASSPPTGGTSTDTQYF.

The chain carries TRBV3-1 and TRBJ1-3; weak D call: TRBD1 (5 bases). CDR3 length equals 18 residues. CDR1 and CDR2 from the germline V gene are LGHDT and YNNKEL (reference sequence). Trimming removed 0 bases at V and 0 bases at J, with 15 bases between. The CDR3: CASSQDFAGLASGNTIYF. In nucleotides, the CDR3 is TGTGCCAGCAGCCAAGATTTTGCGGGGCTTGCCTCTGGAAACACCATATATTTT.

This clonotype was seen more than once but under ten times. The V gene is TRBV6-6, the J gene TRBJ1-4; D is unclear. V lost 6 bases and J 8 bases, leaving 13 bases between the germline ends. Germline assignment: CDR1 MNHNY and CDR2 SVGAGI (reference sequence). The CDR3 is made up of 13 amino acids. The CDR3 loop is CASRPSGGEKLFF. The CDR3, as DNA: TGTGCCAGCAGACCCAGCGGCGGGGAAAAACTGTTTTTT.

This chain links TRBV6-6 with TRBJ1-2; D possibly corresponds to TRBD1 (5 bases). V shed 2 bases and J shed 4 bases, with 14 bases lying between them. Per the germline V gene, CDR1 is MNHNY and CDR2 is SVGAGI (reference sequence). CDR3 length: 15 amino acids. CDR3 nucleotides: TGTGCCAGCAGTTACGTCCAGGGAGCTACCTATGGCTACACCTTC. Its translation is CASSYVQGATYGYTF.

This clonotype was picked up many times. The chain uses TRBV12-3 or TRBV12-4 and TRBJ1-2; 8 bases match TRBD1. V trimming: 6 bases; J trimming: 1 base; junction bases outside the gene matches: 4. This CDR3 is 14 amino acids long. The CDR3, as DNA: TGTGCCAGCAGGAGGGACAGGAGTAACTATGGCTACACCTTC. Residues: CASRRDRSNYGYTF.